This entry is about one T cell receptor beta chain. Method: immunoSEQ multiplex PCR; TCRdb's copy keeps in-frame clones and lacks some. The data hold roughly 70,000 clones, with 92% observed a single time. This sample was included in a study of T cells after somatic rescue of genetic block. The CDR3 runs to 16 residues. J lost 2 bases, V lost 0 bases, and 1 base had no gene match. CDR1 is MNHEY and CDR2 is SVGAGI in the germline V gene. V usage is TRBV6-5 and J usage is TRBJ2-7; 13 nucleotides match TRBD2. The specimen was peripheral blood mononuclear cells (PBMCs). The receptor comes from a man in his forties or fifties. CDR3 bases: TGTGCCAGCAGTTACTCCGGGACTAGCGGGGCCTACGAGCAGTACTTC. Translating gives CASSYSGTSGAYEQYF.